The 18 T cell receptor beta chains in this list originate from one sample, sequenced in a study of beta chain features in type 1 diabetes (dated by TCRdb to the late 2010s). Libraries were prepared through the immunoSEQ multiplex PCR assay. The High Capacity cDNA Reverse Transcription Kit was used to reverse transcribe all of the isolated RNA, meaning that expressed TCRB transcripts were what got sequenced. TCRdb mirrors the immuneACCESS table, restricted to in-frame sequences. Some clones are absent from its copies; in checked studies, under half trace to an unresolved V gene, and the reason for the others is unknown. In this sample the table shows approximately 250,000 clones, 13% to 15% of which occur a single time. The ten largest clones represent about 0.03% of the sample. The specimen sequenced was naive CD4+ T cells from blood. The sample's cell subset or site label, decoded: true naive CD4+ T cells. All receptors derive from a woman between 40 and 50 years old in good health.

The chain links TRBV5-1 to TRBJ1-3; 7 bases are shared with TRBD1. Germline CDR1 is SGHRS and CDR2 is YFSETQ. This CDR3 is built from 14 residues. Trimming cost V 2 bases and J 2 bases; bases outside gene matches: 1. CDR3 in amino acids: CASSFDRAGNTIYF. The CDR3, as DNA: TGCGCCAGCAGCTTCGACAGGGCTGGAAACACCATATATTTT.

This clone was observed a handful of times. The CDR3 loop reads CASSLSLGANYGYTF. The CDR3 DNA is TGTGCCAGCAGCTTATCCCTTGGAGCTAACTATGGCTACACCTTC. The V and J genes are TRBV7-9 and TRBJ1-2; no reliable D call. V gave up 2 bases and J gave up 0 bases, with 10 bases separating them. CDR3 size: 15 residues. The germline V gene has CDR1 SEHNR and CDR2 FQNEAQ (reference sequence).

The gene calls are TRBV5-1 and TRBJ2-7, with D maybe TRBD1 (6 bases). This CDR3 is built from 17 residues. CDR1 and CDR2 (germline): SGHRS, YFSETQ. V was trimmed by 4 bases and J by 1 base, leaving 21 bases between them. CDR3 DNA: TGCGCCAGCAGCCTAGAACCGACCGGGACAACTTCCTACGAGCAGTACTTC. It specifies CASSLEPTGTTSYEQYF.

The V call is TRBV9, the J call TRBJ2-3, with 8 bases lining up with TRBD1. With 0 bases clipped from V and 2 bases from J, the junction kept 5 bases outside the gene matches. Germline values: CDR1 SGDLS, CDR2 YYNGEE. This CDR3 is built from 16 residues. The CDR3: CASSVVGQAFTDTQYF. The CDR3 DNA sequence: TGTGCCAGCAGCGTAGTGGGACAGGCCTTCACAGATACGCAGTATTTT.

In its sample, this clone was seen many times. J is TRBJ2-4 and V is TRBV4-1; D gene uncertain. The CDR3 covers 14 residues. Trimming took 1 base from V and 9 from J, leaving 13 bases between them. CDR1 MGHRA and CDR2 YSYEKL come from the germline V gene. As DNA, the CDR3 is TGCGCCAGCAGCCAAGTTGGGCAGAACTTCATTCAGTACTTC. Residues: CASSQVGQNFIQYF.

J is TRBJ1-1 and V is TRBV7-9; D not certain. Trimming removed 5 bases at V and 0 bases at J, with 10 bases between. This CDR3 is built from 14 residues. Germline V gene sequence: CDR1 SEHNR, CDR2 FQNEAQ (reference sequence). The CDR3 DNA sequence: TGTGCCAGCAGCCCTGACCGGGTGAACACTGAAGCTTTCTTT. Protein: CASSPDRVNTEAFF.

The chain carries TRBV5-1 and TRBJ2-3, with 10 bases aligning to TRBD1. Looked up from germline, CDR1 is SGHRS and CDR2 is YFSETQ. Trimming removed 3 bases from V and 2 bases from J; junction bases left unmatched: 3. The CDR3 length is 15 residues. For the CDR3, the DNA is TGCGCCAGCAGCTCCGGACAGGGGGTCACAGATACGCAGTATTTT. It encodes CASSSGQGVTDTQYF.

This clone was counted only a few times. The CDR3 DNA sequence: TGTGCCAGTAGTATTAGGTGGGGCCAGGATCAGCCCCAGCATTTT. Translated, it gives CASSIRWGQDQPQHF. V usage is TRBV19 and J usage is TRBJ1-5, with D maybe TRBD1 (5 bases). This CDR3 comprises 15 residues. From germline, CDR1 is LNHDA and CDR2 SQIVND (reference sequence). V was pared by 3 bases and J by 5 bases, with 14 bases between.

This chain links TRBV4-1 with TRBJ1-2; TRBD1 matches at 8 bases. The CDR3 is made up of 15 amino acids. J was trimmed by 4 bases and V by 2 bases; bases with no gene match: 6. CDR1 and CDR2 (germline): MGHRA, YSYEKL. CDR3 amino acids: CASSQFQGAGYGYTF. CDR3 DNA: TGCGCCAGCAGCCAATTTCAGGGGGCGGGCTATGGCTACACCTTC.

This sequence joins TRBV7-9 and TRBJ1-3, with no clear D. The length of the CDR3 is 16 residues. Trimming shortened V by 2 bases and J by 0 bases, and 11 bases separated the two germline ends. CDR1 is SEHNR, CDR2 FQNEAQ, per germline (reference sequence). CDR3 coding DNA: TGTGCCAGCAGCTTAAAGTCTGCAGACTCTGGAAACACCATATATTTT. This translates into CASSLKSADSGNTIYF.

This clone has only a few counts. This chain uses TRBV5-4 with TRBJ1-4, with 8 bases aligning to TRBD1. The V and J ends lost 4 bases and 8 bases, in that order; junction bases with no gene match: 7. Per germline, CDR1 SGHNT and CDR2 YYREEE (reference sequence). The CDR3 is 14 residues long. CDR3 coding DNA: TGTGCCAGCAGCCTTCCGGACAGGGAAGAAAAACTGTTTTTT. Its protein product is CASSLPDREEKLFF.

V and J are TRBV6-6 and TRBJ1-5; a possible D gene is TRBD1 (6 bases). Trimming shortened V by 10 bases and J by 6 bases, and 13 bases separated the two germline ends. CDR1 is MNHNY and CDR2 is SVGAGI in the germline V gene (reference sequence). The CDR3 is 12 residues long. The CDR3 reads CATTGGGQPQHF. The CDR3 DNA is TGTGCCACGACGGGAGGGGGTCAGCCCCAGCATTTT.

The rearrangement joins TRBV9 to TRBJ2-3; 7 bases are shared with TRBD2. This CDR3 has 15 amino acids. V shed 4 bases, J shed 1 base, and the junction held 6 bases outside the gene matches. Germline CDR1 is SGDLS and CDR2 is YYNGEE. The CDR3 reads CASSPRLAGTDTQYF. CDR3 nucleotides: TGTGCCAGCAGCCCCCGTCTAGCGGGCACAGATACGCAGTATTTT.

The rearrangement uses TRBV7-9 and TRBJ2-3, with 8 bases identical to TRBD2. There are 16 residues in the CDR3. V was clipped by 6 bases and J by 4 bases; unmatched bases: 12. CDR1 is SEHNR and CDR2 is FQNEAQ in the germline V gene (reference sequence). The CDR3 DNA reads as TGTGCCAGCAGTCGTGGGACTAGTGTCACACCAGATACGCAGTATTTT. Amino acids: CASSRGTSVTPDTQYF. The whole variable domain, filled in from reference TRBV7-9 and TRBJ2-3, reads DTGVSQNPRHKITKRGQNVTFRCDPISEHNRLYWYRQTLGQGPEFLTYFQNEAQLEKSRLLSDRFSAERPKGSFSTLEIQRTEQGDSAMYLCASSRGTSVTPDTQYFGPGTRLTVL.

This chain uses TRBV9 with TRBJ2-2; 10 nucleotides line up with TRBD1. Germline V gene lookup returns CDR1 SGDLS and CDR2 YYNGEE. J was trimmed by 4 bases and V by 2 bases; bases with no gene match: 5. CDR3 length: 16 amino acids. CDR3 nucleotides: TGTGCCAGCAGCGTGGGGGGGACAGGGGCCACCGGGGAGCTGTTTTTT. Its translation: CASSVGGTGATGELFF.

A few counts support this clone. The CDR3 DNA reads as TGCGCCAGCAGCTTGGACCTAGCGTACAGCGGGGAGCTGTTTTTT. This translates into CASSLDLAYSGELFF. V gene TRBV5-1 combines with J gene TRBJ2-2, with D perhaps TRBD2 (6 bases). Germline CDR1 and CDR2: SGHRS and YFSETQ. The CDR3 runs to 15 residues. V was trimmed by 0 bases and J by 7 bases, leaving 13 bases between them.

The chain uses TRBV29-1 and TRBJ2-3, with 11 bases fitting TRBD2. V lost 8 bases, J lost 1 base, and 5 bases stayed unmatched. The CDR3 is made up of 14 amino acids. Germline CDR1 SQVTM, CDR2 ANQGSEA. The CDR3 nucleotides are TGCAGCACTACTAGCGGGAGTGGCACAGATACGCAGTATTTT. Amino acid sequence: CSTTSGSGTDTQYF.

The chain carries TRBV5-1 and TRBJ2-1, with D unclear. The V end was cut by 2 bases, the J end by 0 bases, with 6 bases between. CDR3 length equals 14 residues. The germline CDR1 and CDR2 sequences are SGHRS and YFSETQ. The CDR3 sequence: CASSLQTSYNEQFF. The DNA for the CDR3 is TGCGCCAGCAGCTTACAGACCTCCTACAATGAGCAGTTCTTC.